The entry below describes one TCR beta chain. Its target is unknown. These data originate in a study of T cells in localized non-small cell lung cancer. General study results and limits: Paired adjacent lung recovered a median approximately 57 of the top 100 tumor clones. Uninvolved neighboring lung showed the greatest T cell clonality, exceeding tumor. Increased T cell density in blood showed an association with longer overall survival. Because researchers sequenced only one region of the tumor, heterogeneity is still possible.

The germline V gene encodes CDR1 SGHTA and CDR2 FQGTGA. The CDR3 has 16 amino acids. V dropped 4 bases and J dropped 2; count of bases not matched to a gene: 7. The protocol was immunoSEQ multiplex PCR, while the TCRdb copy is restricted to in-frame clones and leaves out a portion. The sample contains fewer than 100,000 clones, around 82% of which appear only once. The sequence derives from a female donor aged 60 or older with stage I lung adenocarcinoma. The specimen comprised peripheral blood, sampled before any cancer treatment. The J gene is TRBJ2-3, the V gene TRBV7-3; 9 bases line up with TRBD1. The CDR3 DNA reads TGTGCCAGCAGCTCGACAGGGGGTACAACCACAGATACGCAGTATTTT. Encoded protein: CASSSTGGTTTDTQYF.